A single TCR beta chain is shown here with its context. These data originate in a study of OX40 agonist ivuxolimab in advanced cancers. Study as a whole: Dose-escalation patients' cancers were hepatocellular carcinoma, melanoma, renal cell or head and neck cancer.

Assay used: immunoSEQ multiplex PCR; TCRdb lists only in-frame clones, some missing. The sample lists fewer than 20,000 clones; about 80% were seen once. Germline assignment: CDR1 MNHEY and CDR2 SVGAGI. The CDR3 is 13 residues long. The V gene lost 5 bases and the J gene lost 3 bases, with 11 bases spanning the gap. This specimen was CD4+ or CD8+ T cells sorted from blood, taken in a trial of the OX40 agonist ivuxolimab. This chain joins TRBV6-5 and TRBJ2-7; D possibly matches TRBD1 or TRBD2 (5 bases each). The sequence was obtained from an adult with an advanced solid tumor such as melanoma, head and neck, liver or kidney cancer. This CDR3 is CASSLRDGYEQYF. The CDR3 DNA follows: TGTGCCAGCAGTCTCCGGGACGGCTACGAGCAGTACTTC.